A selection of T cell receptor beta chains follows, all from one sample in a study of CD8 T cells in ankylosing spondylitis. TCRdb reprocessed the 5' RACE reads with MiXCR, giving one entry per CDR3 protein. The sample has just under 550,000 distinct CDR3 sequences, more than 9.5% seen once. Sequencing input: blood, either unsorted or a sorted T cell fraction (not recorded which). Receptors were obtained from a male donor with ankylosing spondylitis. The CDR3 runs from the conserved cysteine through the conserved F or W. The D gene is left open where the match is weak. The listing skips clone size in some rows; elsewhere it reads once, few, many or a size class.

>TRBV28|TRBJ1-6|few|-|15
TGTGCCAGCAGTTCTCCCGGGTACAATAATTCACCCCTCCACTTT
CASSSPGYNNSPLHF
>TRBV29-1|TRBJ2-3|few|-|13
TGCAGCGTGGCACAGGGCCTGGCAGATACGCAGTATTTT
CSVAQGLADTQYF
>TRBV12-3/TRBV12-4|TRBJ1-1|-|-|14
TGTGCCAGCAGTTTTGGGGGGCCGGGTACTGAAGCTTTCTTT
CASSFGGPGTEAFF
>TRBV24-1|TRBJ2-1|few|TRBD1|16
TGTGCCACCAGTGATCACGGGACAGGGACCTACAATGAGCAGTTCTTC
CATSDHGTGTYNEQFF
>TRBV5-6|TRBJ2-5|few|-|16
TGTGCCAGCAGCGCCAAGGGGACACTAGCGTCGGAGACCCAGTACTTC
CASSAKGTLASETQYF
>TRBV10-2|TRBJ2-2|many|TRBD2|15
TGCGCCAGCAGGGGACTAGCTGAGAACACCGGGGAGCTGTTTTTT
CASRGLAENTGELFF
>TRBV4-1|TRBJ2-1|few|TRBD2|16
TGCGCCAGCAGCCAACAGGGAGCGGGAGGGCGAAATGAGCAGTTCTTC
CASSQQGAGGRNEQFF
>TRBV6-5|TRBJ2-5|-|TRBD2|14
TGTGCCAGCAGTTACGGAGGCGGGGGAGAGACCCAGTACTTC
CASSYGGGGETQYF
>TRBV24-1|TRBJ2-1|many|-|13
TGTGCCACCAGTGACCCGCCTGACAGTCAGGAGTTCTTC
CATSDPPDSQEFF
>TRBV7-9|TRBJ2-2|-|-|15
TGTGCCAGCAGCATATTGACAGTAAACACCGGGGAGCTGTTTTTT
CASSILTVNTGELFF
>TRBV27|TRBJ2-1|-|TRBD2|17
TGTGCCAGCAGTTTATCGAGGGGGACTAGCGGGAGTAATGAGCAGTTCTTC
CASSLSRGTSGSNEQFF
>TRBV20-1|TRBJ2-1|few|TRBD2|15
TGCAGTGCTACCTTTAGCGGGAGCCCTCACAATGAGCAGTTCTTC
CSATFSGSPHNEQFF
>TRBV20-1|TRBJ2-4|-|-|13
TGCAGTGCTAGAGAGACTAGGGAGAACATTCAGTACTTC
CSARETRENIQYF
>TRBV5-6|TRBJ2-3|-|TRBD2|17
TGTGCCAGCAGCTTGGGCATCCAGCGGGAGTGGTCAGATACGCAGTATTTT
CASSLGIQREWSDTQYF
>TRBV20-1|TRBJ2-1|few|TRBD2|15
TGCAGTGCTAGGGCGCTTAGCGGGGCCTACAATGAGCAGTTCTTC
CSARALSGAYNEQFF
>TRBV12-3/TRBV12-4|TRBJ2-3|-|-|14
TGTGCCAGCAGTAAAAGCGGGAGCACAGATACGCAGTATTTT
CASSKSGSTDTQYF